This TCR beta chain was identified during a study of Graves' ophthalmopathy and Graves' hyperthyroidism. General study findings and limits: Thyroid clonotypes that were expanded above 0.001 frequency mostly also appeared in blood. Using a 13-signature model, the authors split ophthalmopathy from stable hyperthyroidism, with roughly 90% sensitivity and 81.08% specificity.

The hyperthyroidism patients had a new diagnosis of under 2 months' duration and were aged 18 to 65. Patients were excluded if they had other autoimmune diseases or uncontrolled infections, and likewise if pregnancy or lactation applied. Amplified TCR beta CDR3 regions were obtained using RNA transcripts as template. First-round RT-PCR relied on HTBI primers, and a second-round multiplex PCR came next. TCRdb ran MiXCR on the multiplex PCR reads and lists one entry per CDR3 protein. The sample has around 1,000,000 distinct CDR3 sequences, 35% to 40% seen once; the top ten hold over 8.5%. On this clonotype: Its antigen remains unidentified. A much larger clone sits a single nucleotide away, making a read error possible.

Trimming removed 5 bases from V and 5 bases from J; junction bases left unmatched: 10. CDR1 is SGHTA and CDR2 is FQGNSA in the germline V gene. This CDR3 region has 15 residues. The chain uses TRBV7-2 and TRBJ2-7; 9 bases match TRBD1. Sequenced: peripheral blood or thyroid tissue (not recorded which). The TCR was taken from an adult man with Graves' hyperthyroidism. CDR3: CASSTRRDRVDEQYF. CDR3 nucleotides: TGTGCCAGCAGCACCCGACGGGACAGGGTGGACGAGCAGTACTTC. The complete variable domain, with remaining parts taken from reference TRBV7-2 and TRBJ2-7, reads GAGVSQSPSNKVTEKGKDVELRCDPISGHTALYWYRQSLGQGLEFLIYFQGNSAPDKSGLPSDRFSAERTGGSVSTLTIQRTQQEDSAVYLCASSTRRDRVDEQYFGPGTRLTVT.